This T cell receptor (beta chain) stems from a study of long-term antiretroviral therapy in people with HIV. The authors ran the immunoSEQ assay, v3.0, at survey level. Profiled with immunoSEQ multiplex PCR; TCRdb holds only in-frame clones, not every one. The data contain roughly 18,000 clones, roughly 91% of them singletons. CDR1 SGHVS and CDR2 FQNEAQ come from the germline V gene. Trimming cost V 4 bases and J 4 bases; bases outside gene matches: 10. The CDR3 contains 16 residues. Material: unsorted PBMCs, obtained 3 years after starting antiretroviral therapy. The chain joins TRBV7-8 to TRBJ2-1, with 7 positions matching TRBD2. The sequence came from a man in his fifties with HIV. The CDR3 DNA reads as TGTGCCAGCAGCTCTAGTTGGGGGGGGAAATACAATGAGCAGTTCTTC. Residues: CASSSSWGGKYNEQFF.